This T cell receptor (beta chain) appears in the sequencing data of a study of cytomegalovirus exposure and HLA in healthy donors. Primers included in the PCR were 60 Vbeta and 13 Jbeta primers. Some clones are missing from TCRdb's copy, which holds only in-frame ones; the method was immunoSEQ multiplex PCR. Of around 170,000 clones listed, around 80% were seen once; the top ten hold 2% to 2.5%. The V and J ends lost 4 bases and 6 bases, in that order; junction bases with no gene match: 5. CDR3 length equals 14 residues. Germline V CDR1 and CDR2: SGHRS, YFSETQ. This receptor was identified in a woman aged 25 to 39 in good health and CMV-seropositive. The sequencing input was PBMCs. The chain combines TRBV5-1 with TRBJ2-2, with TRBD1 matching 8 bases. Written as DNA, the CDR3 is TGCGCCAGCAGCCCAGGACAGGGAGCCGGGGAGCTGTTTTTT. Translation gives CASSPGQGAGELFF. The entire variable domain, with the rest obtained from reference TRBV5-1 and TRBJ2-2, is as follows: KAGVTQTPRYLIKTRGQQVTLSCSPISGHRSVSWYQQTPGQGLQFLFEYFSETQRNKGNFPGRFSGRQFSNSRSEMNVSTLELGDSALYLCASSPGQGAGELFFGEGSRLTVL.